This T cell receptor (beta chain) was captured by sequencing in a study of shared clonotypes between healthy human individuals. Findings and caveats of the study: It was observed that 5% to 6.5% of naive CD4 clonotypes were shared across a handful of donors.

As for this clone: Its target is not known. The junction departs from germline at one end; a sequencing error may be responsible.

Original methodology: With immunoSEQ giving junction-only sequences and no quality scores, filtering differed. Here immunoSEQ multiplex PCR was the method, and the copy in TCRdb shows in-frame clones only, minus some. The DNA was the basis for D and trimming; V, J and clone size are from that table. The table records roughly 400,000 clones, just over 95% of them present only once. The TCR originated in a man aged 25-45 years in good health. Sequenced material: memory CD8+ T cells sorted from blood. Subset specified: CD45RO+ cells pooled with CCR7-negative TemRA cells.

Here the CDR3 reads CASSSRPARHF. CDR3 nucleotide sequence: TGTGCCAGCTCATCCAGACCGGCGCGGCACTTC. The chain joins TRBV18 to TRBJ2-7; D remains unclear. CDR1 is KGHSH and CDR2 is LQKENI in the germline V gene. CDR3 length equals 11 residues.